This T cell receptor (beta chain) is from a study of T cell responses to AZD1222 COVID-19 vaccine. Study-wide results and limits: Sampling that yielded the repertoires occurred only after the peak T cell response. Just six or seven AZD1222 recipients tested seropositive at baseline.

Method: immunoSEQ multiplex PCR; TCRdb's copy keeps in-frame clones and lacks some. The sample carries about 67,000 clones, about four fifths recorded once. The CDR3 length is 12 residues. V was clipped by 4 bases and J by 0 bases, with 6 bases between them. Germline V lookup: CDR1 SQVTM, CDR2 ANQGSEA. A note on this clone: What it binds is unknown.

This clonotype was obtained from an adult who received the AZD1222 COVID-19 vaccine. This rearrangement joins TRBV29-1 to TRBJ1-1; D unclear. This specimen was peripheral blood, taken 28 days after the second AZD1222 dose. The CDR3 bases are TGCAGCGTTGTCTGGCTGAACACTGAAGCTTTCTTT. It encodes CSVVWLNTEAFF.